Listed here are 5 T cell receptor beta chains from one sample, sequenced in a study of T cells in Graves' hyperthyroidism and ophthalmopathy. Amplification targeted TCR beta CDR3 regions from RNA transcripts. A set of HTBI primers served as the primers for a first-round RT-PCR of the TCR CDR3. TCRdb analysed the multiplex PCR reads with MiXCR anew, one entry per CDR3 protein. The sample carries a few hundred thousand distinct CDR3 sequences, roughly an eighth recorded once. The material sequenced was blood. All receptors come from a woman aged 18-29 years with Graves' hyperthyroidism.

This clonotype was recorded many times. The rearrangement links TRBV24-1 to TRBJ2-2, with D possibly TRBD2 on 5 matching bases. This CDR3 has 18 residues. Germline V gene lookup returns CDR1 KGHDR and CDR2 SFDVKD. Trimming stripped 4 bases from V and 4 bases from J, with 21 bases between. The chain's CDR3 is CATSELSVNSYGTGELFF. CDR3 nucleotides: TGTGCCACCAGTGAACTTAGCGTTAACAGTTACGGCACCGGGGAGCTGTTTTTT.

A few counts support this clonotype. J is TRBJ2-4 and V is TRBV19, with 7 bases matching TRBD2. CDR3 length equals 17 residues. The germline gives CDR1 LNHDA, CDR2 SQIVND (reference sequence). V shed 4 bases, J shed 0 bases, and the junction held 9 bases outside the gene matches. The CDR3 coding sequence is TGTGCCAGTAGTACCGCCGGGACTAACCTAGCCAAAAACATTCAGTACTTC. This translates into CASSTAGTNLAKNIQYF.

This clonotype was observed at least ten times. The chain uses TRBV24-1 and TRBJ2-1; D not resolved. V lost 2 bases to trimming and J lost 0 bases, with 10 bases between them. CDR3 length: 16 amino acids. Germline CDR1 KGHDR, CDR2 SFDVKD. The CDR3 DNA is TGTGCCACCAGTGATTCTTCCATGAGCTCCTACAATGAGCAGTTCTTC. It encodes CATSDSSMSSYNEQFF.

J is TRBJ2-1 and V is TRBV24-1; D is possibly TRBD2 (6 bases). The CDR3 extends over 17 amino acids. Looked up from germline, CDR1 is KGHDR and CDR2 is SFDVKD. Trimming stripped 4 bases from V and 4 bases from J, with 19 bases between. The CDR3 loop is CATSDPGLPPGYNEQFF. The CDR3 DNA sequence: TGTGCCACCAGTGACCCCGGACTACCCCCTGGGTACAATGAGCAGTTCTTC.

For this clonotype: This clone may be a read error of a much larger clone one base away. CDR3 DNA sequence: TGTGCCAGCAGTGTCCACGGAGGAGCCAAAGAGACCCAGTACTTC. It codes for CASSVHGGAKETQYF. V and J are TRBV27 and TRBJ2-5; a possible D gene is TRBD2 (5 bases). The CDR3 is made up of 15 amino acids. Germline CDR1 reads MNHEY; CDR2 reads SMNVEV (reference sequence). Trimming took 5 bases from V and 3 from J, leaving 16 bases between them.